One and the same sample provided the 7 T cell receptor beta chains below, sequenced in a study of blood T cell repertoires in COVID-19. The protocol was immunoSEQ multiplex PCR, while the TCRdb copy is restricted to in-frame clones and leaves out a portion. The data contain about 120,000 clones, 76% of them singletons. Sequencing was performed on peripheral blood. These receptor sequences come from a woman aged 80 or over with acute or convalescent COVID-19.

V is TRBV7-6 and J is TRBJ2-5; D possibly corresponds to TRBD1 (6 bases). The CDR3 sequence is 14 residues long. V lost 4 bases and J 1 base, leaving 10 bases between the germline ends. The germline V gene has CDR1 SGHVS and CDR2 FNYEAQ. The CDR3 spells CASSSRQAQETQYF. CDR3 DNA: TGTGCCAGCAGCTCTCGACAGGCCCAAGAGACCCAGTACTTC.

This sequence joins TRBV20-1 and TRBJ1-1; D is possibly TRBD1 (5 bases). Germline V gene sequence: CDR1 DFQATT, CDR2 SNEGSKA (reference sequence). The CDR3 runs 11 residues. V was clipped by 8 bases and J by 0 bases, with 7 bases between them. In DNA, the CDR3 is TGCAGTTCACAGGTGAACACTGAAGCTTTCTTT. This translates into CSSQVNTEAFF.

This chain joins TRBV6-6 and TRBJ1-5, with D perhaps matching TRBD1 (6 bases). The length of the CDR3 is 16 residues. V lost 6 bases and J 0 bases, leaving 15 bases between the germline ends. Germline-derived CDR1 and CDR2 are MNHNY and SVGAGI (reference sequence). This chain's CDR3 is CASSDTQGYSNQPQHF. In DNA, the CDR3 is TGTGCCAGCAGCGATACACAGGGTTATAGCAATCAGCCCCAGCATTTT.

This sequence joins TRBV4-2 and TRBJ2-1; D gene ambiguous. This CDR3 region has 13 residues. V lost 4 bases and J 4 bases, leaving 8 bases between the germline ends. CDR1 is LGHNA and CDR2 is YNFKEQ in the germline V gene. In DNA form, the CDR3 reads TGTGCCAGCAGCCGGAGTGGATACAATGAGCAGTTCTTC. This gives the protein CASSRSGYNEQFF.

This chain joins TRBV12-3 or TRBV12-4 and TRBJ2-5; 8 bases line up with TRBD1. V lost 9 bases, J lost 1 base, and 4 bases stayed unmatched. The CDR3 has 13 residues. In DNA form, the CDR3 reads TGTGCCAGTAACAGGGGGGTCCAAGAGACCCAGTACTTC. This encodes CASNRGVQETQYF.

The CDR3 reads CAWSVLEGAGNTIYF. As DNA, the CDR3 is TGTGCCTGGAGTGTACTGGAGGGAGCTGGAAACACCATATATTTT. The chain links TRBV30 to TRBJ1-3; the D is unclear. Deletions cut 0 bases from V and 2 bases from J, with 11 bases between. From germline, CDR1 is GTSNPN and CDR2 SVGIG (reference sequence). The CDR3 has 15 residues.

The rearrangement links TRBV6-1 to TRBJ2-3; D unresolved. Germline CDR1 reads MNHNS; CDR2 reads SASEGT. V was clipped by 1 base and J by 2 bases, with 7 bases between them. This CDR3 has 14 amino acids. CDR3: CASSEDLSTDTQYF. As DNA, the CDR3 is TGTGCCAGCAGTGAAGACTTATCCACAGATACGCAGTATTTT.